The clone carrying this T cell receptor beta chain has only one observation. Its antigen is not identified. The PCR used 60 Vbeta and 13 Jbeta primers. Generated by immunoSEQ multiplex PCR, the TCRdb table keeps only in-frame clones and is missing some. The sample contains roughly 140,000 clones, around 80% of which appear only once. The data belong to a study of cytomegalovirus exposure and HLA in healthy donors. Study summary: For the roughly 370 genotyped donors, approximately 82% fell within the Caucasian-associated ancestry cluster.

The junction had 14 bases not matched to a gene; V was cut back by 4 bases and J by 4 bases. CDR3 length equals 19 residues. Germline-derived CDR1 and CDR2 are MNHNS and SASEGT. The study, taken as a whole, reports: Sequencing likely generated an artifact that appeared as a cluster of highly shared sequence variants. A later analysis linked a missense variant in DCLRE1C to the trimming of TCR beta V and J genes. A later analysis by the authors found several of the most significant clusters apparently linked to common viral pathogens.

The J gene is TRBJ2-5, the V gene TRBV6-1, with 14 positions matching TRBD2. Sequencing was carried out using PBMCs. The sequence was collected from a woman aged 55 to 70 in good health and CMV-seropositive. The DNA for the CDR3 is TGTGCCAGCAGTGCTAGCGCCGGGACTAGCGGGAGTTATATAGAGACCCAGTACTTC. Translating it yields CASSASAGTSGSYIETQYF.